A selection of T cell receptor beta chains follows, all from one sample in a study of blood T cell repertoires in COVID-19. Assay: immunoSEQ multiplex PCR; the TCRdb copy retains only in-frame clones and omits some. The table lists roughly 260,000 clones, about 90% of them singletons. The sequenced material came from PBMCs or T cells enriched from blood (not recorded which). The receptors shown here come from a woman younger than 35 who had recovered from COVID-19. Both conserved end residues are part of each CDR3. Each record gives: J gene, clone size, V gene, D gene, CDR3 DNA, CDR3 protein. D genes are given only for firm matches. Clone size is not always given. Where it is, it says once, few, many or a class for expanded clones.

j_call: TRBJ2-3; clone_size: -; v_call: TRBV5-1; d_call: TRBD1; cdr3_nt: TGCGCCAGCAGCCCGGGACAGGCGGGAGATACGCAGTATTTT; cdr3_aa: CASSPGQAGDTQYF
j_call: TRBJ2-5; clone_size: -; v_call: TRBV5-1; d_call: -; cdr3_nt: TGCGCCAGCAGCTTGGGCGGTGGACTCCAAGAGACCCAGTACTTC; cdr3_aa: CASSLGGGLQETQYF
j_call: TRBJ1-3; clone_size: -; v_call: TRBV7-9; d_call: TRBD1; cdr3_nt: TGTGCCAGCAGCTTCCAGGGGGCAGGAAACACCATATATTTT; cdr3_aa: CASSFQGAGNTIYF
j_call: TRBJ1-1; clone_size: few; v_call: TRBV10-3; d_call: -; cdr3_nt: TGTGCCATCAGTGAGTCGTTGAGCTACGAAGCTTTCTTT; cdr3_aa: CAISESLSYEAFF
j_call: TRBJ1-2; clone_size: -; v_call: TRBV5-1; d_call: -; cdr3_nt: TGCGCCAGCAGTGTCCAGGACAGCTGGGCCTATGGCTACACCTTC; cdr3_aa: CASSVQDSWAYGYTF
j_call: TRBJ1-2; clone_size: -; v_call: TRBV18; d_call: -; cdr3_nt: TGTGCCAGCTCACCTGAGAGACAGAGCTATGGCTACACCTTC; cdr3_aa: CASSPERQSYGYTF
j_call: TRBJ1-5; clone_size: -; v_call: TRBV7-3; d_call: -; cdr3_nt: TGTGCCAGCAGCTTCATGGACGACAGGAGATTAGTCGTAACTTATCAGCCCCAGCATTTT; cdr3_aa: CASSFMDDRRLVVTYQPQHF
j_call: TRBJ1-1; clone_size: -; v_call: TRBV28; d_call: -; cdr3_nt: TGTGCCAGCAGTTTGGGTGCAGGGGCGCCGTATGAAGCTTTCTTT; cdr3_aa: CASSLGAGAPYEAFF
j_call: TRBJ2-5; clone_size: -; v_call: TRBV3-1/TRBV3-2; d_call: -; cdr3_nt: TGTGCCAGCAGCCAAGAATGGGGAGGTCAAGAGACCCAGTACTTC; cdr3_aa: CASSQEWGGQETQYF
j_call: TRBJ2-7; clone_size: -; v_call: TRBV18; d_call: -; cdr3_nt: TGTGCCAGCTCACCAGAGATCGGGGTCAGGTACGAGCAGTACTTC; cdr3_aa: CASSPEIGVRYEQYF
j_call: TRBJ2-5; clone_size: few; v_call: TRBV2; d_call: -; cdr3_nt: TGTGCCAGCAGGAGACAAGAGACCCAGTACTTC; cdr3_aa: CASRRQETQYF
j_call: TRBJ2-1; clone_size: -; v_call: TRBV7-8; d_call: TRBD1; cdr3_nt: TGTGCCAGCAGCTTTGGGACAGGGACTTACAATGAGCAGTTCTTC; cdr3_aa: CASSFGTGTYNEQFF
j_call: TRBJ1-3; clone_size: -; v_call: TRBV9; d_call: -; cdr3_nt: TGTGCCAGCAGCGCCAGGAGGTCCTCTGGAAACACCATATATTTT; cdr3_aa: CASSARRSSGNTIYF
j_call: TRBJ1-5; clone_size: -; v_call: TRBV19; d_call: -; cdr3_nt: TGTGCCAGTAGTATATTAAGAGATCAGCCCCAGCATTTT; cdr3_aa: CASSILRDQPQHF
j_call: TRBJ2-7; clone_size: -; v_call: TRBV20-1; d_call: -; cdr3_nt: TGCAGTGCTAGTTCAGGGCCCGTGGGCGAGCAGTACTTC; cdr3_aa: CSASSGPVGEQYF
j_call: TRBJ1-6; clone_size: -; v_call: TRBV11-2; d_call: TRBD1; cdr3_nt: TGTGCCAGCAGCCCGAAAGCCTGGGACAGACCCTCCTATAATTCACCCCTCCACTTT; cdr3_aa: CASSPKAWDRPSYNSPLHF
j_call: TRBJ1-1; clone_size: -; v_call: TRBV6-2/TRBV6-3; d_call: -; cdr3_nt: TGTGCCAGCAGTCCCCCCACCATCCTAATGGACACTGAAGCTTTCTTT; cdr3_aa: CASSPPTILMDTEAFF
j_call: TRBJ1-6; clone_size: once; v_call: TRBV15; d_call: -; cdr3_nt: TGTGCCACCAGCAGCCCGCAAACTGACAGAAATTCACCCCTCCACTTT; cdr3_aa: CATSSPQTDRNSPLHF
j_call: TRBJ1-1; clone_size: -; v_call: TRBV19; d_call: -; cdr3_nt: TGTGCCAGTAACCCACAGGGCTACCCGACTGAAGCTTTCTTT; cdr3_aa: CASNPQGYPTEAFF
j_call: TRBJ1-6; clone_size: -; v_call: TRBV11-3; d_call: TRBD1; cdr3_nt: TGTGCCAGCAGCTTCCGGACAGGGGCCAATTCACCCCTCCACTTT; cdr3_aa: CASSFRTGANSPLHF
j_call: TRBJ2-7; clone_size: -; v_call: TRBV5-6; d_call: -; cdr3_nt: TGTGCCAGCAGCTTCGGCGGCCCCGGGGAGCAGTACTTC; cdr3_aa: CASSFGGPGEQYF
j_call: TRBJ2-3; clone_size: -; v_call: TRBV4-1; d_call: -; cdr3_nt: TGCGCCAGCAGCGCGGGGGCGGGAGAAGAGGCAGATACGCAGTATTTT; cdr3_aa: CASSAGAGEEADTQYF
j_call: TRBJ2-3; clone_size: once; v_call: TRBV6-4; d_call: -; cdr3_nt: TGTGCCAGCAGTGACGGAAGCGTAGATACGCAGTATTTT; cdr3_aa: CASSDGSVDTQYF
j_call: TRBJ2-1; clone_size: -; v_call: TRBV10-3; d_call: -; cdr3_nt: TGTGCCATCAGTGATCTGGGGGGATCAGGGGGCTCCTACAATGAGCAGTTCTTC; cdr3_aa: CAISDLGGSGGSYNEQFF
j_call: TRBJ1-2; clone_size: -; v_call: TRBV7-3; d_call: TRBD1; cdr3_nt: TGTGCCAGCAGCGTGTTCCCGACAGGGGGTGGCTACACCTTC; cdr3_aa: CASSVFPTGGGYTF
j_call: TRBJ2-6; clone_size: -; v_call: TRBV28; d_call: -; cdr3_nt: TGTGCCAGCACCCAGGGTACGTTTCGCTCTGGGGCCAACGTCCTGACTTTC; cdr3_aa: CASTQGTFRSGANVLTF
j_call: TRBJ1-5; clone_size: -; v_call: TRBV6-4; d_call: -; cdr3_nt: TGTGCCCCCCCGGGGTTTCACTCCAGCAATCAGCCCCAGCATTTT; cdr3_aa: CAPPGFHSSNQPQHF
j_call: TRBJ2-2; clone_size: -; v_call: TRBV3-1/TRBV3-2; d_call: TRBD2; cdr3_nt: TGTGCCAGCAGCCAGGGAGCGGGAGGGCCTAACACCGGGGAGCTGTTTTTT; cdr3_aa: CASSQGAGGPNTGELFF
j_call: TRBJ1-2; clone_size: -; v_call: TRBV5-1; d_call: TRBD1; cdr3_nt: TGCGCCAGCGGCCTGACAGGGGGCAACTATGGCTACACCTTC; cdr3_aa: CASGLTGGNYGYTF
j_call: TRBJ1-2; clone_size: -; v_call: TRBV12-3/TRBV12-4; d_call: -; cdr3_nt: TGTGCCAGCAGTTTTGGGAGGGGCTATGGCTACACCTTC; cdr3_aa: CASSFGRGYGYTF
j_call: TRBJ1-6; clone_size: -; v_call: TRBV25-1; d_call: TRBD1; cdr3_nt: TGTGCCAGCGCCAGGGGGCACGATAATTCACCCCTCCACTTT; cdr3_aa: CASARGHDNSPLHF
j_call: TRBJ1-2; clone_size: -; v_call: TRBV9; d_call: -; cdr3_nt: TGTGCCAGCAGCGCAGGAGGGGGGGCTAACGGCTACACCTTC; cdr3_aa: CASSAGGGANGYTF